This T cell receptor beta chain was recovered during a study of Ad26.COV2.S vaccination and SARS-CoV-2 variants. Stated treatment: approximately 18 received Ad26.COV2.S at low or high dose, single or two shots; five or six received placebo; per-sample allocation not given. Sampling was performed 63 days after the first vaccine or placebo injection. The CDR3 totals 14 residues. V lost 5 bases, J lost 0 bases, and 8 bases lay in between. CDR1 MRHNA and CDR2 SNTAGT come from the germline V gene. Profiled with immunoSEQ multiplex PCR; TCRdb holds only in-frame clones, not every one. Counted here are a few hundred thousand clones, around 86% occurring once; the ten biggest clones make up about 3.4%.

The chain recombines TRBV6-4 with TRBJ2-1; D not certain. The sample consisted of peripheral blood, taken in a trial of Ad26.COV2.S vaccine versus placebo. The receptor's source is a person aged 18-60 years who received the Ad26.COV2.S COVID-19 vaccine or a placebo. CDR3 bases: TGTGCCAGCAGTAGGACGGCCTCCTACAATGAGCAGTTCTTC. It translates to CASSRTASYNEQFF.